This T cell receptor beta chain was profiled in a study of blood T cell repertoires in COVID-19. Study background: COVID-19 samples from acute and convalescent phases originated in the United States, Italy and Spain.

The junction had 2 bases not matched to a gene; V was cut back by 5 bases and J by 5 bases. CDR3 length: 13 amino acids. Original data processing: Reference gene primer amplification in the assay estimated nucleated cell counts. Sequencing used immunoSEQ multiplex PCR; TCRdb keeps in-frame clones, though not all of them. V, J and clone size derive from that table, while D and trimming were established from the DNA sequence. The sample holds about 240,000 clones, around four fifths seen once. Comment on this clone: Other DNA sequences in this specimen translate into the identical CDR3.

The receptor comes from a woman aged 55-70 years with active or convalescent COVID-19. The chain employs TRBV12-3 or TRBV12-4 and TRBJ1-2, with TRBD1 matching 10 bases. The sample comprised peripheral blood. CDR3 nucleotides: TGTGCCAGCAGTCTGGACAGGGGGTATGGCTACACCTTC. Amino acid sequence: CASSLDRGYGYTF.